A selection of T cell receptor beta chains follows, all from one sample in a study of OX40 agonist ivuxolimab in advanced cancers. Some clones are missing from TCRdb's copy, which holds only in-frame ones; the method was immunoSEQ multiplex PCR. The table lists 70,000 or so clones, 88% of them singletons. Specimen: CD4+ or CD8+ T cells sorted from blood, collected in a trial of the OX40 agonist ivuxolimab. The receptor source for this set is an adult with an advanced solid tumor such as melanoma, head and neck, liver or kidney cancer. The CDR3 runs from the conserved cysteine through the conserved F or W.

v_gene	len	CDR3aa
TRBV5-5	14	CASSSPTGLGGYTF
TRBV10-3	16	CAISIRLGNNYNEQFF
TRBV2	12	CASSGDRSPLHF
TRBV7-3	14	CASSLGGSYNEQFF
TRBV28	13	CATLGRFDGELFF
TRBV27	17	CASRAGTSRSSYNEQFF
TRBV2	12	CASKEEADTQYF
TRBV18	18	CASSPTQGQGGSYRGYTF
TRBV7-6	14	CASSLGQGVREQYF
TRBV9	13	CASSVGSYTEAFF
TRBV7-7	14	CASSLEANTGELFF
TRBV30	14	CAWSAQFGAQPQHF
TRBV7-3	15	CASSLDSGRADTQYF
TRBV5-1	17	CASSLGTSGRAWNEQYF
TRBV5-4	12	CASSAGRGPQHF
TRBV7-6	13	CASSVDRDYEQYF
TRBV6-5	14	CASSTRTSTDTQYF
TRBV10-3	14	CAISATGRDEKLFF
TRBV11-2	14	CASSPTGGNTEAFF
TRBV2	11	CASSRDQPQHF
TRBV29-1	12	CSVEEATDTQYF
TRBV19	16	CASRARGQVGGTEAFF
TRBV19	13	CASSPQGDYGYTF
TRBV7-9	13	CASSPNGNQPQHF
TRBV19	16	CATRTGGTGGGDTQYF
TRBV9	14	CASSVDSTYNEQFF
TRBV5-1	14	CASSFGTGGNEQFF
TRBV13	15	CASSLNRGANYGYTF
TRBV6-5	14	CASSSNRASYEQYF
TRBV2	14	CASSAGNANQPQHF
TRBV28	14	CASSPDTGPYEQYF
TRBV20-1	10	CSASGDTQYF
TRBV5-5	14	CASSGHGGGTEAFF
TRBV19	15	CASSIEGGLGETQYF
TRBV6-5	13	CASSFGPNYGYTF
TRBV18	14	CASSRDRGLSEQYF
TRBV18	13	CASSPSGGGEQYF
TRBV30	12	CAWSVGSYEQYF
TRBV5-6	15	CASSHNGFGTDTQYF
TRBV5-5	14	CASSRRIGGDGYTF
TRBV18	12	CASSPDRAEQYF
TRBV10-3	13	CAISGGKNQPQHF
TRBV19	14	CASSRDFRRETQYF
TRBV28	13	CASRGQAGYGYTF
TRBV30	12	CAWSVRGQGYTF
TRBV5-6	15	CASSWMGTLNTEAFF
TRBV6-5	16	CASSLRGAPNTGELFF
TRBV4-1	16	CASSLGEEWRGDGYTF
TRBV11-2	13	CASSPRQNTEAFF
TRBV11-3	14	CASAPTGSTDTQYF
TRBV10-2	15	CASKGTGSMNTEAFF
TRBV9	15	CASSVMTGSGNTIYF
TRBV5-1	14	CASSFGLVHNEQFF
TRBV7-2	14	CASSQRRGQAGYTF
TRBV7-2	12	CASSYPGQPQHF